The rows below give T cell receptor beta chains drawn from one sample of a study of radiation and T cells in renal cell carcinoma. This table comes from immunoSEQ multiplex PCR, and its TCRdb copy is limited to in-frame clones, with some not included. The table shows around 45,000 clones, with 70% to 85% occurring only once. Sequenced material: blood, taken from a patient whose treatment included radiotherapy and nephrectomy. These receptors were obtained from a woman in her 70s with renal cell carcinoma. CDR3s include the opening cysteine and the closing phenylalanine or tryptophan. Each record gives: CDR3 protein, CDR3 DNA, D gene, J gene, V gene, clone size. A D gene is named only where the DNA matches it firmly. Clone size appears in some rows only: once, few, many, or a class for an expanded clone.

CDR3: CASSLGTVKRFTEAFF; DNA: TGCGCCAGCAGCCTCGGGACAGTGAAGAGGTTTACTGAAGCTTTCTTT; D: TRBD1; J: TRBJ1-1; V: TRBV4-1; size: -
CDR3: CASSQGTGGYTEAFF; DNA: TGCGCCAGCAGCCAAGGTACGGGAGGGTACACTGAAGCTTTCTTT; D: -; J: TRBJ1-1; V: TRBV4-3; size: -
CDR3: CASSQDRGRGETQYF; DNA: TGTGCCAGCAGCCAAGATCGGGGCCGGGGGGAGACCCAGTACTTC; D: -; J: TRBJ2-5; V: TRBV4-2; size: once
CDR3: CASSPGRGRTDTQYF; DNA: TGTGCCAGCAGCCCTGGGCGGGGGCGCACAGATACGCAGTATTTT; D: -; J: TRBJ2-3; V: TRBV6-5; size: -
CDR3: CASSPYYGLGYEQYF; DNA: TGTGCCAGCAGCCCTTATTACGGCCTAGGGTACGAGCAGTACTTC; D: -; J: TRBJ2-7; V: TRBV14; size: -
CDR3: CASSLGTANTEAFF; DNA: TGCGCCAGCAGCCTGGGGACTGCGAACACTGAAGCTTTCTTT; D: -; J: TRBJ1-1; V: TRBV5-1; size: -
CDR3: CASSRTGGNTGELFF; DNA: TGTGCCAGCTCAAGGACAGGGGGAAACACCGGGGAGCTGTTTTTT; D: TRBD1; J: TRBJ2-2; V: TRBV18; size: -
CDR3: CASSLSSGKYNEQFF; DNA: TGTGCCAGCAGCCTATCTAGCGGGAAGTACAATGAGCAGTTCTTC; D: TRBD2; J: TRBJ2-1; V: TRBV5-6; size: -
CDR3: CASSYTRQGAGGYTF; DNA: TGTGCCAGCAGTTACACCCGACAGGGAGCGGGTGGCTACACCTTC; D: TRBD1; J: TRBJ1-2; V: TRBV6-5; size: -
CDR3: CASSLGSGGAPGETQYF; DNA: TGCGCCAGCAGCTTGGGAAGCGGGGGGGCCCCTGGGGAGACCCAGTACTTC; D: TRBD2; J: TRBJ2-5; V: TRBV5-1; size: once
CDR3: CASSPSGTETQYF; DNA: TGTGCCAGCAGCCCCAGCGGGACGGAGACCCAGTACTTC; D: TRBD2; J: TRBJ2-5; V: TRBV6-5; size: few
CDR3: CASSGPSGVYEQYF; DNA: TGTGCCAGTAGTGGTCCTAGCGGGGTGTACGAGCAGTACTTC; D: TRBD2; J: TRBJ2-7; V: TRBV19; size: -
CDR3: CASSPGLLDTQYF; DNA: TGTGCCAGTAGTCCCGGACTATTAGATACGCAGTATTTT; D: -; J: TRBJ2-3; V: TRBV19; size: -
CDR3: CASSLGGSEHIQYF; DNA: TGTGCCAGCAGCTTAGGTGGCTCGGAGCACATTCAGTACTTC; D: -; J: TRBJ2-4; V: TRBV7-2; size: -
CDR3: CATSRDSAQRGVETQYF; DNA: TGTGCCACCAGCAGAGATTCGGCCCAGCGGGGGGTAGAGACCCAGTACTTC; D: TRBD2; J: TRBJ2-5; V: TRBV15; size: -
CDR3: CASSLGGPNQPQHF; DNA: TGCGCCAGCAGCTTGGGGGGCCCAAATCAGCCCCAGCATTTT; D: -; J: TRBJ1-5; V: TRBV5-1; size: -
CDR3: CASNFERLTDTQYF; DNA: TGTGCTAGTAACTTTGAGCGGCTTACAGATACGCAGTATTTT; D: -; J: TRBJ2-3; V: TRBV12-5; size: -
CDR3: CASQGASDGYTF; DNA: TGTGCCTCGCAGGGGGCGTCGGATGGCTACACCTTC; D: TRBD1; J: TRBJ1-2; V: TRBV27; size: -
CDR3: CASSVAISGELFF; DNA: TGTGCCAGCAGCGTAGCCATTAGCGGGGAGCTGTTTTTT; D: -; J: TRBJ2-2; V: TRBV9; size: -
CDR3: CASSLLRGTTDTQYF; DNA: TGTGCCAGCAGCTTGTTGCGGGGGACCACAGATACGCAGTATTTT; D: TRBD2; J: TRBJ2-3; V: TRBV5-4; size: -
CDR3: CASSRRQGRRYEKLFF; DNA: TGTGCCAGCAGCAGACGACAGGGGCGTAGGTATGAAAAACTGTTTTTT; D: -; J: TRBJ1-4; V: TRBV21-1; size: -
CDR3: CASSGGDTGNTIYF; DNA: TGTGCCAGCAGCGGAGGAGACACTGGAAACACCATATATTTT; D: -; J: TRBJ1-3; V: TRBV6-5; size: -
CDR3: CASTKRGPNTGELFF; DNA: TGTGCCAGTACCAAGAGAGGGCCGAACACCGGGGAGCTGTTTTTT; D: -; J: TRBJ2-2; V: TRBV19; size: -
CDR3: CAAWVGSGNTIYF; DNA: TGTGCCGCCTGGGTCGGCTCTGGAAACACCATATATTTT; D: -; J: TRBJ1-3; V: TRBV6-5; size: once
CDR3: CASSIATGGTDTQYF; DNA: TGTGCCAGTAGTATAGCGACAGGGGGCACAGATACGCAGTATTTT; D: TRBD1; J: TRBJ2-3; V: TRBV19; size: -
CDR3: CASSFGVWAEAFF; DNA: TGTGCCAGCAGCTTTGGCGTATGGGCAGAAGCTTTCTTT; D: -; J: TRBJ1-1; V: TRBV7-2; size: -
CDR3: CASSEGWDQPQHF; DNA: TGTGCCAGCAGCGAAGGGTGGGACCAGCCCCAGCATTTT; D: -; J: TRBJ1-5; V: TRBV5-6; size: -
CDR3: CSVAGLYVGGGYTF; DNA: TGCAGCGTTGCCGGCCTCTACGTAGGGGGTGGCTACACCTTC; D: -; J: TRBJ1-2; V: TRBV29-1; size: -
CDR3: CASRRDRGPQPQHF; DNA: TGTGCCAGTCGCCGGGACAGGGGCCCCCAGCCCCAGCATTTT; D: TRBD1; J: TRBJ1-5; V: TRBV19; size: -
CDR3: CASRVSGDSNQPQHF; DNA: TGTGCCAGCAGGGTCTCCGGGGATAGCAATCAGCCCCAGCATTTT; D: -; J: TRBJ1-5; V: TRBV6-1; size: -
CDR3: CASSMDGVRAEAFF; DNA: TGTGCCAGTAGTATGGATGGGGTACGCGCTGAAGCTTTCTTT; D: -; J: TRBJ1-1; V: TRBV19; size: -
CDR3: CASSLRTNEQYF; DNA: TGTGCCAGCAGCCTCCGAACGAACGAGCAGTACTTC; D: -; J: TRBJ2-7; V: TRBV7-8; size: -
CDR3: CASSYYETPGGYTF; DNA: TGTGCCAGCAGTTACTACGAGACCCCGGGGGGCTACACCTTC; D: -; J: TRBJ1-2; V: TRBV6-6; size: -
CDR3: CASSTGTGVETQYF; DNA: TGTGCCAGCTCTACCGGGACCGGGGTGGAGACCCAGTACTTC; D: -; J: TRBJ2-5; V: TRBV5-4; size: -
CDR3: CASSLSTGGLSNYGYTF; DNA: TGCGCCAGCAGCTTGTCGACAGGGGGACTTTCGAACTATGGCTACACCTTC; D: TRBD1; J: TRBJ1-2; V: TRBV5-1; size: -
CDR3: CASSPGGYSNQPQHF; DNA: TGTGCCAGCTCACCAGGAGGGTATAGCAATCAGCCCCAGCATTTT; D: -; J: TRBJ1-5; V: TRBV18; size: -
CDR3: CASSLGSVNTEAFF; DNA: TGTGCCAGCAGCTTAGGCTCAGTAAACACTGAAGCTTTCTTT; D: -; J: TRBJ1-1; V: TRBV7-9; size: -
CDR3: CASSEAGYEQYF; DNA: TGTGCCAGCAGTGAAGCAGGCTACGAGCAGTACTTC; D: -; J: TRBJ2-7; V: TRBV6-1; size: -
CDR3: CASSLSGSLGEKLFF; DNA: TGCGCCAGCAGTCTGTCCGGGTCATTGGGGGAAAAACTGTTTTTT; D: -; J: TRBJ1-4; V: TRBV5-1; size: -
CDR3: CSVEIVENTEAFF; DNA: TGCAGCGTTGAGATAGTTGAGAACACTGAAGCTTTCTTT; D: -; J: TRBJ1-1; V: TRBV29-1; size: -
CDR3: CASVPVPYNEQFF; DNA: TGTGCCAGCGTACCCGTTCCCTACAATGAGCAGTTCTTC; D: -; J: TRBJ2-1; V: TRBV7-2; size: -
CDR3: CAWGRPVETQYF; DNA: TGTGCCTGGGGCAGACCCGTAGAGACCCAGTACTTC; D: -; J: TRBJ2-5; V: TRBV30; size: -
CDR3: CASSLGDPSGQETQYF; DNA: TGTGCCAGCAGCTTAGGGGACCCTAGCGGCCAAGAGACCCAGTACTTC; D: TRBD2; J: TRBJ2-5; V: TRBV7-9; size: -
CDR3: CASRGLEGGIQETQYF; DNA: TGTGCCAGCAGGGGTCTGGAGGGGGGGATTCAAGAGACCCAGTACTTC; D: -; J: TRBJ2-5; V: TRBV2; size: -
CDR3: CAWGTAYSGNTIYF; DNA: TGTGCCTGGGGTACCGCATACTCTGGAAACACCATATATTTT; D: -; J: TRBJ1-3; V: TRBV30; size: -
CDR3: CASSPPGNEQYF; DNA: TGTGCCAGCAGCCCCCCTGGGAACGAGCAGTACTTC; D: -; J: TRBJ2-7; V: TRBV5-8; size: once
CDR3: CASSYSRDRVDEQFF; DNA: TGTGCCAGCAGTTACTCTAGGGACAGGGTTGATGAGCAGTTCTTC; D: TRBD1; J: TRBJ2-1; V: TRBV6-5; size: -
CDR3: CASSLARESLNTGELFF; DNA: TGCGCCAGCAGCTTGGCCCGCGAATCTTTGAACACCGGGGAGCTGTTTTTT; D: -; J: TRBJ2-2; V: TRBV5-1; size: -
CDR3: CASSVGGGTGLYNEQFF; DNA: TGTGCCAGCAGCGTAGGAGGGGGTACAGGGTTATACAATGAGCAGTTCTTC; D: -; J: TRBJ2-1; V: TRBV9; size: once
CDR3: CASSYPIQGAGTEAFF; DNA: TGTGCCAGCAGTTACCCTATACAGGGGGCGGGTACTGAAGCTTTCTTT; D: TRBD1; J: TRBJ1-1; V: TRBV6-5; size: -
CDR3: CASSHTGSFPEKLFF; DNA: TGTGCCAGCAGCCATACGGGCTCTTTCCCGGAAAAACTGTTTTTT; D: -; J: TRBJ1-4; V: TRBV5-4; size: -
CDR3: CASSTSGSYTDTQYF; DNA: TGTGCCAGCAGTACTAGCGGGAGCTACACAGATACGCAGTATTTT; D: TRBD2; J: TRBJ2-3; V: TRBV2; size: -
CDR3: CASSEAQDRETEAFF; DNA: TGTGCCAGCAGTGAAGCGCAAGACAGGGAAACTGAAGCTTTCTTT; D: TRBD1; J: TRBJ1-1; V: TRBV6-1; size: -